This T cell receptor (beta chain) was obtained from a study of control samples from healthy donors and cancer patients. The table came from immunoSEQ multiplex PCR; TCRdb's copy has only in-frame clones and leaves some out. The table records about 410,000 clones, around 90% of them present only once. CDR1 MNHEY and CDR2 SVGAGI come from the germline V gene. V lost 7 bases and J 2 bases, leaving 12 bases between the germline ends. CDR3 length: 15 residues. This clone was picked up one time. This TCR was sampled from a man aged 35-49 years with head and neck cancer. The chain carries TRBV6-5 and TRBJ1-6; D perhaps matches TRBD1 (5 bases). The sample comprised PBMCs. CDR3 coding DNA: TGTGCCAGCAAGGCAGGGCAGGCCTATAATTCACCCCTCCACTTT. Translating it yields CASKAGQAYNSPLHF.